These 15 T cell receptor beta chains originate from one sample sequenced in a study of blood T cell repertoires in COVID-19. The assay was immunoSEQ multiplex PCR, and TCRdb's table has in-frame clones only and misses some. This table has 30,000 to 40,000 clones, 90% appearing once. Sample: peripheral blood. All receptors derive from a human donor in a cohort sampled during active COVID-19.

V usage is TRBV5-6 and J usage is TRBJ2-7, with 8 bases aligning to TRBD2. With 2 bases clipped from V and 0 bases from J, the junction kept 4 bases outside the gene matches. This CDR3 comprises 15 residues. Germline assignment: CDR1 SGHDT and CDR2 YYEEEE. The CDR3 loop is CASSFVSGSSYEQYF. In nucleotides, the CDR3 is TGTGCCAGCAGCTTCGTAAGCGGGAGCTCCTACGAGCAGTACTTC.

The CDR3 region has the DNA TGTGCCAGCAGCTTAGGGGGGGCCCAAGAGACCCAGTACTTC. Protein sequence: CASSLGGAQETQYF. The chain recombines TRBV7-3 with TRBJ2-5; D might be TRBD2 (7 bases). Germline CDR1 SGHTA, CDR2 FQGTGA. The CDR3 consists of 14 residues. The germline V and J ends were trimmed by 2 bases and 1 base, with 8 bases remaining between them.

Points on this clone: Relative to the germline gene, one junction end is altered; a read error may explain this. The V gene is TRBV19, the J gene TRBJ1-6; 8 bases align to TRBD1. CDR1 is LNHDA and CDR2 is SQIVND in the germline V gene (reference sequence). The CDR3 consists of 16 residues. For the CDR3, the DNA is TGTGCCAGTGGCCCTCGTCCGGACAGGGTCAATTCGCCCCTCCACTTT. As protein: CASGPRPDRVNSPLHF.

The chain combines TRBV28 with TRBJ1-3; D ambiguous. V dropped 7 bases and J dropped 4 bases, with 14 bases sitting between them. Germline CDR1 is MDHEN and CDR2 is SYDVKM. CDR3 length: 14 residues. CDR3 bases: TGTGCCAGCATTATGGACTCGGGAGGAAACACCATATATTTT. Encoded protein: CASIMDSGGNTIYF.

This chain connects TRBV2 to TRBJ1-4; D may be TRBD1 (6 bases). CDR3 length equals 14 residues. CDR1 SNHLY and CDR2 FYNNEI come from the germline V gene. V lost 6 bases and J 11 bases, leaving 19 bases between the germline ends. CDR3: CASRMTGAVGKLFF. CDR3 coding DNA: TGTGCCAGCAGGATGACAGGAGCGGTCGGGAAACTGTTTTTT.

The chain is built from TRBV6-4 and TRBJ1-1; 8 bases align to TRBD1. Germline V gene lookup returns CDR1 MRHNA and CDR2 SNTAGT. Trimming removed 6 bases from V and 4 bases from J; junction bases left unmatched: 10. This CDR3 region has 15 residues. CDR3: CASRGQGAGGTEAFF. For the CDR3, the DNA is TGTGCCAGCAGGGGCCAGGGGGCCGGGGGCACTGAAGCTTTCTTT.

The J gene is TRBJ2-1, the V gene TRBV5-5, with D uncertain. The CDR3 covers 16 residues. V was shortened by 2 bases and J by 5 bases, with 17 bases between the two germline ends. CDR1 SGHKS and CDR2 YYEKEE come from the germline V gene (reference sequence). CDR3 residues: CASSFLSGGLDNEQFF. In DNA, the CDR3 is TGTGCCAGCAGCTTTCTCTCGGGTGGCCTCGACAATGAGCAGTTCTTC.

V gene TRBV11-2 combines with J gene TRBJ2-3; 13 nucleotides align to TRBD2. Germline V gene data show CDR1 as SGHAT and CDR2 as FQNNGV. Losses at the gene ends were 8 bases for V and 1 base for J; bases not matched to a gene: 12. The CDR3 covers 18 residues. The CDR3 DNA sequence: TGTGCCAGCGCGGGACTAGCGGGATTAGTTGCCGGCACAGATACGCAGTATTTT. It specifies CASAGLAGLVAGTDTQYF.

The chain recombines TRBV11-2 with TRBJ2-5, with TRBD2 matching over 7 bases. The length of the CDR3 is 16 residues. J gave up 3 bases and V 4 bases, and 11 bases lay outside the gene matches. Germline CDR1 reads SGHAT; CDR2 reads FQNNGV. In DNA form, the CDR3 reads TGTGCCAGCAGCTCTCGATTAGTAGGGAGGGAAGAGACCCAGTACTTC. It codes for CASSSRLVGREETQYF.

The chain is built from TRBV6-6 and TRBJ1-5, with a tentative D call TRBD1 (6 bases). V was cut by 0 bases and J by 2 bases, with 11 bases left in between. CDR1 MNHNY and CDR2 SVGAGI come from the germline V gene (reference sequence). The CDR3 loop spans 16 amino acids. CDR3 DNA sequence: TGTGCCAGCAGTTACTCGAGCCCAGGGGGCAATCAGCCCCAGCATTTT. Encoded protein: CASSYSSPGGNQPQHF.

V is TRBV14 and J is TRBJ2-7; D possibly corresponds to TRBD1 (6 bases). Germline lookup yields CDR1 SGHDN and CDR2 FVKESK. The CDR3 is 15 residues long. V lost 1 base and J lost 0, with 10 bases in between. The CDR3 protein is CASSQGQASSYEQYF. The CDR3 DNA reads TGTGCCAGCAGCCAAGGACAGGCGAGCTCCTACGAGCAGTACTTC.

V and J are TRBV4-1 and TRBJ2-2; D remains unclear. There are 12 residues in the CDR3. V was pared by 4 bases and J by 4 bases, with 4 bases between. The germline V gene encodes CDR1 MGHRA and CDR2 YSYEKL. This chain's CDR3 is CASSPLTGELFF. CDR3 sequence (DNA): TGCGCCAGCAGCCCCCTCACCGGGGAGCTGTTTTTT.

This sequence joins TRBV5-6 and TRBJ2-7, with 13 bases that match TRBD2. With V trimmed by 2 bases and J by 8 bases, 7 bases remained unmatched. The CDR3 totals 15 residues. The germline CDR1 and CDR2 sequences are SGHDT and YYEEEE. CDR3 DNA sequence: TGTGCCAGCAGCTTTCCGGGACTAGCGGGAAATAAGCAGTACTTC. It encodes CASSFPGLAGNKQYF.

The count of this clone is one. The CDR3 loop reads CASSLDSGRFIQYF. Written as DNA, the CDR3 is TGTGCCAGCAGCTTAGACTCAGGGCGTTTCATTCAGTACTTC. The chain couples TRBV11-2 to TRBJ2-4, with a weak D call TRBD1 (5 bases). The CDR3 is 14 residues long. Trimming cost V 0 bases and J 9 bases, with 12 bases left between them. Germline loops: CDR1 SGHAT, CDR2 FQNNGV.

This rearrangement joins TRBV7-2 to TRBJ2-3, with 8 bases aligning to TRBD2. V trimming: 1 base; J trimming: 3 bases; junction bases outside the gene matches: 0. This CDR3 has 14 residues. Per the germline V gene, CDR1 is SGHTA and CDR2 is FQGNSA. CDR3 in DNA: TGTGCCAGCAGCTTAGAGCGGGAGACAGATACGCAGTATTTT. It specifies CASSLERETDTQYF. Variable domain in full (rest from reference TRBV7-2 and TRBJ2-3): GAGVSQSPSNKVTEKGKDVELRCDPISGHTALYWYRQSLGQGLEFLIYFQGNSAPDKSGLPSDRFSAERTGGSVSTLTIQRTQQEDSAVYLCASSLERETDTQYFGPGTRLTVL.